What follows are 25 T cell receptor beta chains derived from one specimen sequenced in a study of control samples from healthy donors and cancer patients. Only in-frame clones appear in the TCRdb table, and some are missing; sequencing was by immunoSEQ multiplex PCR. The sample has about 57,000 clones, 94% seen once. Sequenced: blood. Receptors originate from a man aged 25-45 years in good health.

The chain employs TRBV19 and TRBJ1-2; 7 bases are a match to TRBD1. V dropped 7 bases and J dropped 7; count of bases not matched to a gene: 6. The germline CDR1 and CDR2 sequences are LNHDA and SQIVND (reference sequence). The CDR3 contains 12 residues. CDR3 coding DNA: TGTGCCAGTAAAGAGGGGGCCGTTGGCTACACCTTC. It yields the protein CASKEGAVGYTF.

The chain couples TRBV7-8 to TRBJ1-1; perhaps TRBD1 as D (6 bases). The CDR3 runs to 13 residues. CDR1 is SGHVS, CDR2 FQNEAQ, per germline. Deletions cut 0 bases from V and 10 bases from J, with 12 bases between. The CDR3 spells CASSLAQGRVAFF. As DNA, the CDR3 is TGTGCCAGCAGCTTAGCGCAGGGGCGGGTAGCTTTCTTT.

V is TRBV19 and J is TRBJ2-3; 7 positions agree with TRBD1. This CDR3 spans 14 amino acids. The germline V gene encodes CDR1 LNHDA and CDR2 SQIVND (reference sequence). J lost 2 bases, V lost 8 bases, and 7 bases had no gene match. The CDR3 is CASSQDRVTDTQYF. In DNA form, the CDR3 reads TGTGCCAGTTCCCAAGACAGGGTCACAGATACGCAGTATTTT.

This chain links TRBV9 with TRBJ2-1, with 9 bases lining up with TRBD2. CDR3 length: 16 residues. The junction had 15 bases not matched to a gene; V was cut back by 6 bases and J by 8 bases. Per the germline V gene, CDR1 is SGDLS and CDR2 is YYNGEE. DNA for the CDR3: TGTGCCAGCACCAATAATGCGGGGGGGCTGGGCGATGAGCAGTTCTTC. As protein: CASTNNAGGLGDEQFF.

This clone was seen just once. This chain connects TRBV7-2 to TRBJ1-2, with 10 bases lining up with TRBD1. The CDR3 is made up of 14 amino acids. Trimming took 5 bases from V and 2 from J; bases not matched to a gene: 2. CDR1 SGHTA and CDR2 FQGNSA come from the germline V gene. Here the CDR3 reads CASSRDRGNYGYTF. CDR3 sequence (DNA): TGTGCCAGCAGCCGGGACAGGGGAAACTATGGCTACACCTTC.

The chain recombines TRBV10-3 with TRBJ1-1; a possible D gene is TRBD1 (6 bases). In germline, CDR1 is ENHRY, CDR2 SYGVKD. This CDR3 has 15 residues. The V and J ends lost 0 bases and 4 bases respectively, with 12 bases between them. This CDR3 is CAISESITGSTEAFF. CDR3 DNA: TGTGCCATCAGTGAGTCTATAACAGGGAGCACTGAAGCTTTCTTT.

The CDR3, as DNA: TGTGCCAGCAGTTCAACTAGCGGAGGGAGCTCCTACGAGCAGTACTTC. This codes for CASSSTSGGSSYEQYF. This rearrangement joins TRBV27 to TRBJ2-7; TRBD2 matches 8 bases. J gave up 0 bases and V 4 bases, and 8 bases lay outside the gene matches. The CDR3 extends over 16 amino acids. Per the germline V gene, CDR1 is MNHEY and CDR2 is SMNVEV (reference sequence).

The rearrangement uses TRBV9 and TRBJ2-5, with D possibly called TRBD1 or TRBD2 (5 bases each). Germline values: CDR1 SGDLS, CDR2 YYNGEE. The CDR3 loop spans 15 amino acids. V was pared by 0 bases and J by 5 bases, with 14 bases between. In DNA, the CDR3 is TGTGCCAGCAGCGTAGGAGATCAGGGCGGGGAGACCCAGTACTTC. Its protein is CASSVGDQGGETQYF.

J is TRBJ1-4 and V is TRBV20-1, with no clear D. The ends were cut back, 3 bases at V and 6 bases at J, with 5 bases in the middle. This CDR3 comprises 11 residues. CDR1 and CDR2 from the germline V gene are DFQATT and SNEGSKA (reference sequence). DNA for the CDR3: TGCAGTGCTAGTGAAGATGAAAAACTGTTTTTT. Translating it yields CSASEDEKLFF.

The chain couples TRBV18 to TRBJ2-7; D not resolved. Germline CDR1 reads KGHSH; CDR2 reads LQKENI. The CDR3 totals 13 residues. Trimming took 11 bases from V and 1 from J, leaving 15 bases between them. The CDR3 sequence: CAGVETESYEQYF. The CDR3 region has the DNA TGTGCCGGCGTAGAGACCGAGTCCTACGAGCAGTACTTC.

CDR3: CASSPAVGQYF. CDR3 in DNA: TGTGCCAGCAGCCCGGCCGTCGGCCAGTACTTC. J is TRBJ2-5 and V is TRBV6-2 or TRBV6-3; D not resolved. This CDR3 contains 11 residues. Trimming left V 6 bases short and J 10 bases short, with 12 bases between. In germline, CDR1 is MNHEY, CDR2 SVGEGT.

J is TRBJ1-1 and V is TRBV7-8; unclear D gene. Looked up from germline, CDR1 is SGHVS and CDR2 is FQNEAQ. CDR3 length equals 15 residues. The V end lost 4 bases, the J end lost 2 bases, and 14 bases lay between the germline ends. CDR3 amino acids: CASSSRSFTNTEAFF. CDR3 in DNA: TGTGCCAGCAGCTCCCGCAGTTTCACCAACACTGAAGCTTTCTTT.

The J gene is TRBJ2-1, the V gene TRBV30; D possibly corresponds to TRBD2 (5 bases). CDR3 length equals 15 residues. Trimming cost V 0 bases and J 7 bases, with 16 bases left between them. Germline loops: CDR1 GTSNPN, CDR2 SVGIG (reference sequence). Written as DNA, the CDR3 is TGTGCCTGGAGTGTTGCAGCGGCCCCGGGGAATGAGCAGTTCTTC. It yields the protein CAWSVAAAPGNEQFF.

CDR3 nucleotides: TGTGCCAGCGGACAGGGCGTCATCAACCACATTCAGTACTTC. As protein: CASGQGVINHIQYF. This chain joins TRBV27 and TRBJ2-4; TRBD1 matches at 8 bases. CDR3 size: 14 residues. V lost 8 bases to trimming and J lost 8 bases; unmatched junction nucleotides: 11. The germline V gene encodes CDR1 MNHEY and CDR2 SMNVEV (reference sequence).

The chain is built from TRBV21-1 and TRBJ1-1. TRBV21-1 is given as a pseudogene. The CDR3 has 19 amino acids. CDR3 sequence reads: CASSKDTRRGGNMNTEAFF. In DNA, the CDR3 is TGTGCCAGCAGCAAGGACACTCGTCGGGGAGGGAATATGAACACTGAAGCTTTCTTT.

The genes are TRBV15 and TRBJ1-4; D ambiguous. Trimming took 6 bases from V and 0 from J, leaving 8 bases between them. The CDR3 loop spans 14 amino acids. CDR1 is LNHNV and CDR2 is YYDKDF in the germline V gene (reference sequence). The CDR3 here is CATREQATNEKLFF. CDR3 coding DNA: TGTGCCACCAGAGAGCAGGCAACTAATGAAAAACTGTTTTTT.

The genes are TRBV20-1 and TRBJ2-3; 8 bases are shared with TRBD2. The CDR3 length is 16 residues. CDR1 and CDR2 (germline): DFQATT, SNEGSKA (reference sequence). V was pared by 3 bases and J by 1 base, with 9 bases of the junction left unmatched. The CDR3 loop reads CSASGGWREGTDTQYF. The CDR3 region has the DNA TGCAGTGCTAGTGGGGGCTGGCGGGAGGGCACAGATACGCAGTATTTT.

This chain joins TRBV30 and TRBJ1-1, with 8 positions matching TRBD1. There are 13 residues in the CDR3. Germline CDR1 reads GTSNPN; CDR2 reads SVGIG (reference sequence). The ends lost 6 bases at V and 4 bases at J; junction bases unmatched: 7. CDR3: CACGQGLGTEAFF. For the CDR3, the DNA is TGTGCCTGTGGACAGGGTTTGGGCACTGAAGCTTTCTTT.

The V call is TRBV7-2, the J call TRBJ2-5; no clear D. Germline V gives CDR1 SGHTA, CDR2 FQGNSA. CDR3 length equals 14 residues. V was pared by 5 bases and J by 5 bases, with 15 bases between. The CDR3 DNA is TGTGCCAGCAGCCTCACGACGCTCGGGGAGACCCAGTACTTC. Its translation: CASSLTTLGETQYF.

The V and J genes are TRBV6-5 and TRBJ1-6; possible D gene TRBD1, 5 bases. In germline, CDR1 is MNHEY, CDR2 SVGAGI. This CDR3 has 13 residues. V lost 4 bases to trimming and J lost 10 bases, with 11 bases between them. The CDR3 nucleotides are TGTGCCAGCAGTTCCGGGACCCTCTCACCCCTCCACTTT. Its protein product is CASSSGTLSPLHF.

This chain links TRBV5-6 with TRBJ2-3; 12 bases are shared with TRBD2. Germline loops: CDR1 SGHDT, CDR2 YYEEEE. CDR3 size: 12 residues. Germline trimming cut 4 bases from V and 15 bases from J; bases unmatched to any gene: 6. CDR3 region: CASSLGLAGQYF. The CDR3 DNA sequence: TGTGCCAGCAGCCTAGGACTAGCGGGGCAATATTTT.

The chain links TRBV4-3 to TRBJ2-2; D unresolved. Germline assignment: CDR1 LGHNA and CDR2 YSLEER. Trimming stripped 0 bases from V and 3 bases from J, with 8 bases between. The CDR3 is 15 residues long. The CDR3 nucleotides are TGCGCCAGCAGCCAAGATTTACTATACACCGGGGAGCTGTTTTTT. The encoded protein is CASSQDLLYTGELFF.

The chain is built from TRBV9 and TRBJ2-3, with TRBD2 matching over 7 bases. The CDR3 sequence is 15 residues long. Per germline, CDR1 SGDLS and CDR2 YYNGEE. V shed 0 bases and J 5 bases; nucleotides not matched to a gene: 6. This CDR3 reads CASSVVERGLDTQYF. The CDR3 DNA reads TGTGCCAGCAGCGTAGTGGAGCGGGGTTTAGATACGCAGTATTTT.

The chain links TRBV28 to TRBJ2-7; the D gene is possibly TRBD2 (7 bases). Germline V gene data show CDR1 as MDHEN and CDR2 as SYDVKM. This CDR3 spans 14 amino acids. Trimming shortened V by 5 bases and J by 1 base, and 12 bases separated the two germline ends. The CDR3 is CASSVRGASYEQYF. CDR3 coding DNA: TGTGCCAGCAGTGTCCGGGGGGCATCCTACGAGCAGTACTTC.

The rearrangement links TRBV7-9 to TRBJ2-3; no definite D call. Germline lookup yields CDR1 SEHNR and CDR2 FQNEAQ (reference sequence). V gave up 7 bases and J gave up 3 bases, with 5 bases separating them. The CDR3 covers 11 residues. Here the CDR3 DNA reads TGTGCCAGCACCTCTACAGATACGCAGTATTTT. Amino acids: CASTSTDTQYF.